This T cell receptor (beta chain) derives from a study of cytomegalovirus exposure and HLA in healthy donors. Study-level findings and limits: Later work found most CMV-associated TCR beta chains apparently HLA-restricted.

Turning to this clone: The antigen is undetermined.

PCR primers comprised 60 Vbeta and 13 Jbeta primers. The authors' processing: About 9.9 million of the 75 million to 95 million unique TCR beta chains counted in a later analysis were shared. The data were produced by immunoSEQ multiplex PCR, yet TCRdb's version contains in-frame clones alone and is incomplete. The V and J calls and clone size come from that table; D and trimming were worked out from the DNA. In the table there are around 160,000 clones, about 80% of which are singletons. Germline V gives CDR1 SGHKS, CDR2 YYEKEE (reference sequence). This CDR3 contains 15 residues. The chain is built from TRBV5-5 and TRBJ2-5; TRBD1 matches at 8 bases. The J call is doubtful: the DNA matches TRBJ2-7 better. This clonotype originated in a man aged 50-59 years in good health and CMV-seropositive. Sequenced material: PBMCs. CDR3: CASSRQGRGTYEQYF. CDR3 bases: TGTGCCAGCAGCCGACAGGGGAGAGGGACCTACGAGCAGTACTTC.